The next 20 T cell receptor beta chains were all read from a single sample in a study of blood T cell repertoires in COVID-19. Only in-frame clones appear in the TCRdb table, and some are missing; sequencing was by immunoSEQ multiplex PCR. This sample yields 350,000 to 400,000 clones, of which roughly 90% are seen a single time; 5% to 8.5% belongs to the top ten. Source material: peripheral blood. The receptors here all came from a man between 18 and 29 years old with active or convalescent COVID-19.

This chain uses TRBV27 with TRBJ2-1, with TRBD2 matching 10 bases. The CDR3 totals 15 residues. Germline CDR1 and CDR2: MNHEY and SMNVEV (reference sequence). Germline trimming cut 6 bases from V and 4 bases from J; bases unmatched to any gene: 6. The CDR3 protein is CASRLAGKIYNEQFF. The CDR3 bases are TGTGCCAGCAGACTAGCGGGAAAAATTTACAATGAGCAGTTCTTC.

J is TRBJ1-4 and V is TRBV15; D is ambiguous. Germline CDR1 LNHNV, CDR2 YYDKDF (reference sequence). Trimming took 1 base from V and 4 from J, leaving 10 bases between them. The CDR3 consists of 15 residues. The CDR3 bases are TGTGCCACCAGCAGAGGTTCCGGGAGTAATGAAAAACTGTTTTTT. Protein sequence: CATSRGSGSNEKLFF.

The V and J genes are TRBV4-1 and TRBJ1-1; D remains ambiguous. The CDR3 length is 16 residues. Trimming shortened V by 2 bases and J by 0 bases, and 13 bases separated the two germline ends. Germline-derived CDR1 and CDR2 are MGHRA and YSYEKL. The CDR3 here is CASSQLEIPMNTEAFF. Here the CDR3 DNA reads TGCGCCAGCAGCCAACTTGAAATTCCTATGAACACTGAAGCTTTCTTT.

V is TRBV27 and J is TRBJ1-6, with 8 bases matching TRBD1. V was pared by 6 bases and J by 6 bases, with 1 base of the junction left unmatched. Per the germline V gene, CDR1 is MNHEY and CDR2 is SMNVEV (reference sequence). This CDR3 region has 13 residues. The CDR3 coding sequence is TGTGCCAGCAGCGACAGGGGTAATTCACCCCTCCACTTT. This codes for CASSDRGNSPLHF.

This clone was observed a handful of times. The chain has TRBV6-6 and TRBJ2-7; D call uncertain. Germline V lookup: CDR1 MNHNY, CDR2 SVGAGI (reference sequence). CDR3 size: 13 residues. Trimming shortened V by 5 bases and J by 5 bases, and 13 bases separated the two germline ends. CDR3 loop: CASSDKSYDEQYF. Here the CDR3 DNA reads TGTGCCAGCAGTGACAAGAGCTACGACGAGCAGTACTTC.

Details on this clone: Within the sample, other DNA sequences also encode this same CDR3. This chain uses TRBV9 with TRBJ2-1, with D tentatively TRBD2 (6 bases). V was pared by 3 bases and J by 0 bases, with 10 bases between. Germline CDR1 reads SGDLS; CDR2 reads YYNGEE. There are 15 residues in the CDR3. The CDR3 nucleotides are TGTGCCAGCAGCGGTAGCGGTAGCTCCTACAATGAGCAGTTCTTC. It specifies CASSGSGSSYNEQFF. Filled out from reference TRBV9 and TRBJ2-1, the complete variable domain reads DSGVTQTPKHLITATGQRVTLRCSPRSGDLSVYWYQQSLDQGLQFLIQYYNGEERAKGNILERFSAQQFPDLHSELNLSSLELGDSALYFCASSGSGSSYNEQFFGPGTRLTVL.

This chain connects TRBV15 to TRBJ1-5; D is perhaps TRBD1 (5 bases). The CDR3 covers 14 residues. Germline assignment: CDR1 LNHNV and CDR2 YYDKDF (reference sequence). Trimming stripped 6 bases from V and 6 bases from J, with 15 bases between. CDR3 sequence (DNA): TGTGCCACCAGTCGAACAGGAGCGGGTCAGCCCCAGCATTTT. This sequence encodes CATSRTGAGQPQHF.

The DNA for the CDR3 is TGTGCCAGCAGCTTGGCAGGCGGGAGGAGCCACACCGGGGAGCTGTTTTTT. Amino acids: CASSLAGGRSHTGELFF. This sequence joins TRBV5-6 and TRBJ2-2, with TRBD2 matching over 8 bases. The J segment lost 3 bases and the V segment lost 0 bases, leaving 7 bases of the junction unmatched. CDR1 is SGHDT and CDR2 is YYEEEE in the germline V gene. This CDR3 has 17 amino acids.

The genes are TRBV28 and TRBJ2-7; 7 positions match TRBD2. V lost 7 bases to trimming and J lost 5 bases; unmatched junction nucleotides: 8. Germline V gene data show CDR1 as MDHEN and CDR2 as SYDVKM. The CDR3 length is 13 residues. CDR3 coding DNA: TGTGCCAGCATCCCCAACGGGGGGAACGAGCAGTACTTC. It yields the protein CASIPNGGNEQYF.

V is TRBV18 and J is TRBJ1-1; D unclear. The CDR3 sequence is 11 residues long. Trimming removed 5 bases from V and 4 bases from J, with 5 bases in between. Germline lookup yields CDR1 KGHSH and CDR2 LQKENI. CDR3 DNA sequence: TGTGCCAGCTCATCCATCACTGAAGCTTTCTTT. Translating gives CASSSITEAFF.

The chain joins TRBV9 to TRBJ2-7; TRBD1 might be the D (6 bases). Germline CDR1 is SGDLS and CDR2 is YYNGEE. The CDR3 spans 14 residues. Trimming stripped 4 bases from V and 4 bases from J, with 15 bases between. The CDR3 sequence: CASSSRTELYEQYF. As DNA, the CDR3 is TGTGCCAGCAGCTCCCGGACAGAATTATACGAGCAGTACTTC.

The chain links TRBV18 to TRBJ2-7; D call uncertain. Trimming took off 5 bases at V and 4 bases at J, with 9 bases between the two ends. The CDR3 is 12 residues long. CDR1 and CDR2 (germline): KGHSH, LQKENI. DNA for the CDR3: TGTGCCAGCTCAAGTACACGATACGAGCAGTACTTC. Protein product: CASSSTRYEQYF.

Here the CDR3 DNA reads TGTGCCACCAGTGATACACGGACAGGGGCCTACGAGCAGTACTTC. Its translation: CATSDTRTGAYEQYF. This sequence joins TRBV24-1 and TRBJ2-7; TRBD1 matches 9 bases. CDR3 length: 15 amino acids. The V gene end was trimmed by 3 bases and the J gene end by 2 bases; junction bases not matched to a gene: 4. Germline lookup yields CDR1 KGHDR and CDR2 SFDVKD.

CDR3 DNA: TGTGCCAGCAGCGCCGGGGGGGGTACAGATACGCAGTATTTT. As protein: CASSAGGGTDTQYF. The V and J genes are TRBV7-2 and TRBJ2-3; 8 bases agree with TRBD2. Looked up from germline, CDR1 is SGHTA and CDR2 is FQGNSA. V dropped 5 bases and J dropped 3; count of bases not matched to a gene: 4. The length of the CDR3 is 14 residues.

The gene calls are TRBV7-2 and TRBJ2-5, with 7 bases identical to TRBD2. The germline V gene has CDR1 SGHTA and CDR2 FQGNSA. With V trimmed by 5 bases and J by 8 bases, 14 bases remained unmatched. The CDR3 has 15 residues. CDR3 nucleotide sequence: TGTGCCAGCAGCCCCCCCCCGAGCGGGGCCCACACCCAGTACTTC. Protein: CASSPPPSGAHTQYF.

About this clone: One end of the junction varies from germline; a read error may be responsible. J is TRBJ2-6 and V is TRBV4-2; possible D gene TRBD1, 7 bases. Germline-derived CDR1 and CDR2 are LGHNA and YNFKEQ. The CDR3 spans 17 residues. The DNA of the CDR3 is TGTGCCAGCAGCCAAGAGGAGGGGGCGAGTGGGGCCAACGTGCTGACTTTC. It codes for CASSQEEGASGANVLTF.

The chain carries TRBV27 and TRBJ1-6, with TRBD1 matching 8 bases. Germline lookup yields CDR1 MNHEY and CDR2 SMNVEV (reference sequence). This CDR3 spans 16 amino acids. V lost 5 bases to trimming and J lost 7 bases; unmatched junction nucleotides: 10. The CDR3 sequence is CASSIRPGQANSPLHF. CDR3 DNA: TGTGCCAGCAGTATTCGTCCGGGACAGGCAAATTCACCCCTCCACTTT.

This chain links TRBV19 with TRBJ2-7; D call uncertain. The length of the CDR3 is 15 residues. Germline CDR1 is LNHDA and CDR2 is SQIVND (reference sequence). V was shortened by 1 base and J by 0 bases, with 10 bases between the two germline ends. Written as DNA, the CDR3 is TGTGCCAGTAGTATAGGCTCCCCGGGCTCCTACGAGCAGTACTTC. Translated: CASSIGSPGSYEQYF.

This rearrangement joins TRBV3-1 (or the pseudogene TRBV3-2) to TRBJ1-1; D is possibly TRBD1 (5 bases). The CDR3 totals 13 residues. Trimming took 4 bases from V and 1 from J, leaving 7 bases between them. CDR1 and CDR2 from the germline V gene are LGHDT and YNNKEL (reference sequence). CDR3 sequence: CASSPRGNTEAFF. DNA for the CDR3: TGTGCCAGCAGCCCAAGGGGGAACACTGAAGCTTTCTTT.

This chain links TRBV6-5 with TRBJ1-5; 8 nucleotides match TRBD1. Germline V CDR1 and CDR2: MNHEY, SVGAGI. V lost 4 bases and J lost 4; bases outside the gene matches: 6. The CDR3 length is 15 residues. This chain's CDR3 is CASSSTGGGNQPQHF. CDR3 DNA sequence: TGTGCCAGCAGTTCCACAGGGGGAGGGAATCAGCCCCAGCATTTT.